Following are 10 T cell receptor beta chains from one sample sequenced in a study of technical replicates of blood from several donors. The data were produced by immunoSEQ multiplex PCR, yet TCRdb's version contains in-frame clones alone and is incomplete. The table has about 53,000 clones, 70% to 90% seen once. Sequenced sample: PBMCs. Every receptor here comes from a human donor in good health. Some clones in this sample may be carry-over from other donors' samples.

The genes are TRBV6-1 and TRBJ2-1; TRBD2 matches at 13 bases. Losses at the gene ends were 6 bases for V and 6 bases for J; bases not matched to a gene: 5. The CDR3 totals 15 residues. Germline V gene lookup returns CDR1 MNHNS and CDR2 SASEGT. The CDR3 region is CASRGLAGSTNEQFF. In DNA form, the CDR3 reads TGTGCCAGCAGGGGACTAGCGGGGAGTACCAATGAGCAGTTCTTC.

The chain has TRBV27 and TRBJ2-7, with D possibly being TRBD1 (5 bases). Germline V gene lookup returns CDR1 MNHEY and CDR2 SMNVEV (reference sequence). The CDR3 is 15 residues long. With 1 base removed from V and 0 bases from J, the gap between germline ends came to 10 bases. The CDR3 reads CASSLFAGFSYEQYF. In DNA, the CDR3 is TGTGCCAGCAGTTTATTCGCAGGGTTCTCCTACGAGCAGTACTTC.

The J gene is TRBJ1-2, the V gene TRBV27; D is possibly TRBD1 (5 bases). V was shortened by 9 bases and J by 5 bases, with 13 bases between the two germline ends. Germline values: CDR1 MNHEY, CDR2 SMNVEV (reference sequence). The length of the CDR3 is 12 residues. CDR3 DNA sequence: TGTGCCAGTCGAGGACACGAGTATGGCTACACCTTC. Encoded protein: CASRGHEYGYTF.

V and J are TRBV10-3 and TRBJ1-1; tentatively, D is TRBD1 (5 bases). Germline lookup yields CDR1 ENHRY and CDR2 SYGVKD. The ends were cut back, 0 bases at V and 11 bases at J, with 16 bases in the middle. There are 14 residues in the CDR3. DNA of the CDR3: TGTGCCATCAGTGAGTCGAAGGGCCAGGGATGGGCTTTCTTT. Translating gives CAISESKGQGWAFF.

This sequence joins TRBV15 and TRBJ2-3, with D perhaps matching TRBD2 (6 bases). The CDR3 contains 14 residues. Germline CDR1 reads LNHNV; CDR2 reads YYDKDF (reference sequence). Deletions cut 4 bases from V and 14 bases from J, with 22 bases between. The CDR3 DNA reads TGTGCCACCAGCACCCCCCAGCTAGGCGGGGATCGGTATTTT. Translated, it gives CATSTPQLGGDRYF.

This clone is a singleton in its sample. The rearrangement links TRBV19 to TRBJ1-5, with 7 bases that match TRBD1. Germline V CDR1 and CDR2: LNHDA, SQIVND (reference sequence). The CDR3 covers 13 residues. With 5 bases clipped from V and 10 bases from J, the junction kept 8 bases outside the gene matches. CDR3 bases: TGTGCCAGTAGTGTACAGGGGTCCCTTCCCCAGCATTTT. Translated: CASSVQGSLPQHF.

The chain joins TRBV5-1 to TRBJ2-7; 7 bases map to TRBD1. From germline, CDR1 is SGHRS and CDR2 YFSETQ. The CDR3 is 14 amino acids. V lost 5 bases, J lost 0 bases, and 5 bases stayed unmatched. The CDR3 reads CASRFTGDSYEQYF. The CDR3, as DNA: TGCGCCAGCAGGTTTACAGGGGACTCCTACGAGCAGTACTTC.

This clone showed up just once. This chain uses TRBV5-1 with TRBJ2-7; 9 bases line up with TRBD1. The CDR3 runs to 15 residues. The germline V gene encodes CDR1 SGHRS and CDR2 YFSETQ. V lost 3 bases and J lost 6; bases outside the gene matches: 10. The CDR3 DNA is TGCGCCAGCAGCTGGGCGCGGACAGGGGTTCTCGAGCAGTACTTC. It translates to CASSWARTGVLEQYF. The full variable domain, completed using reference TRBV5-1 and TRBJ2-7, is KAGVTQTPRYLIKTRGQQVTLSCSPISGHRSVSWYQQTPGQGLQFLFEYFSETQRNKGNFPGRFSGRQFSNSRSEMNVSTLELGDSALYLCASSWARTGVLEQYFGPGTRLTVT.

The chain uses TRBV4-2 and TRBJ2-1; D possibly corresponds to TRBD1 (5 bases). This CDR3 is 13 amino acids long. Germline V lookup: CDR1 LGHNA, CDR2 YNFKEQ. Trimming removed 5 bases from V and 8 bases from J, with 13 bases in between. The CDR3 nucleotides read TGTGCCAGCAGCAAAACGATAGGGGATGAGCAGTTCTTC. Protein sequence: CASSKTIGDEQFF.

For the CDR3, the DNA is TGCAGCGTTCCGGGGGGTGTCCGGGATAATTCACCCCTCCACTTT. As protein: CSVPGGVRDNSPLHF. The V call is TRBV29-1, the J call TRBJ1-6, with D possibly matching TRBD1 (5 bases). There are 15 residues in the CDR3. V lost 5 bases to trimming and J lost 5 bases, with 16 bases between them. Germline V CDR1 and CDR2: SQVTM, ANQGSEA.